The 31 T cell receptor beta chains presented below share a single source sample, sequenced in a study of response to subunit inactivated influenza vaccine. MiXCR, applied by TCRdb to the RT-PCR reads, yields one record per CDR3 protein. This sample has roughly 570,000 distinct CDR3 sequences, with around 13% found just once. The specimen comprised PBMCs from blood, sampled roughly 13 days after vaccination. All receptors come from a man aged 50 or older who received an inactivated influenza vaccine.

This clonotype was counted between two and nine times. J is TRBJ2-3 and V is TRBV4-1; tentatively, D is TRBD1 (6 bases). CDR3 length equals 16 residues. CDR1 is MGHRA, CDR2 YSYEKL, per germline. The V end lost 0 bases, the J end lost 8 bases, and 18 bases lay between the germline ends. The CDR3, as DNA: TGCGCCAGCAGCCAAGAGCCCGGACAAAGAGGGGGTACGCAGTATTTT. Protein product: CASSQEPGQRGGTQYF.

There are a few counts of this clonotype. The chain links TRBV7-2 to TRBJ2-2; 7 bases are a match to TRBD1. Germline CDR1 SGHTA, CDR2 FQGNSA. This CDR3 contains 16 residues. Losses at the gene ends were 1 base for V and 0 bases for J; bases not matched to a gene: 2. For the CDR3, the DNA is TGTGCCAGCAGCTTAGAAGGACAGGCGAACACCGGGGAGCTGTTTTTT. This gives the protein CASSLEGQANTGELFF.

The chain links TRBV10-2 to TRBJ1-4; 10 positions match TRBD1. The junction had 4 bases not matched to a gene; V was cut back by 2 bases and J by 7 bases. The CDR3 covers 15 residues. Germline lookup yields CDR1 WSHSY and CDR2 SAAADI. In DNA form, the CDR3 reads TGCGCCAGCAGTGAGAGGGGGACAGGGGCTGAAAAACTGTTTTTT. This encodes CASSERGTGAEKLFF.

This clonotype has more than one count but fewer than ten. The chain has TRBV6-2 or TRBV6-3 and TRBJ2-2, with 11 positions matching TRBD2. Germline V gene sequence: CDR1 MNHEY, CDR2 SVGEGT. The CDR3 runs to 15 residues. The J segment lost 4 bases and the V segment lost 6 bases, leaving 4 bases of the junction unmatched. CDR3 amino acids: CASSRGLAGTGELFF. DNA for the CDR3: TGTGCCAGCAGCCGCGGACTAGCGGGCACCGGGGAGCTGTTTTTT.

The gene calls are TRBV4-3 and TRBJ2-1; 10 positions match TRBD2. The CDR3 is 18 residues long. Germline V gene lookup returns CDR1 LGHNA and CDR2 YSLEER. Losses at the gene ends were 3 bases for V and 0 bases for J; bases not matched to a gene: 8. CDR3 amino acids: CASSQGSGGRISYNEQFF. CDR3 nucleotides: TGCGCCAGCAGCCAGGGTAGCGGGGGGCGCATCTCCTACAATGAGCAGTTCTTC.

There are a few counts of this clonotype. The chain has TRBV7-9 and TRBJ2-1; no definite D call. The germline V and J ends were trimmed by 5 bases and 8 bases, with 10 bases remaining between them. Germline V gives CDR1 SEHNR, CDR2 FQNEAQ (reference sequence). The CDR3 length is 12 residues. The CDR3 reads CASSPVSDEQFF. The CDR3 region has the DNA TGTGCCAGCAGCCCCGTTTCGGATGAGCAGTTCTTC.

This clonotype was counted only a few times. The rearrangement joins TRBV9 to TRBJ2-1, with 13 bases aligning to TRBD2. CDR1 and CDR2 from the germline V gene are SGDLS and YYNGEE. The CDR3 spans 16 residues. V lost 2 bases to trimming and J lost 4 bases; unmatched junction nucleotides: 3. The CDR3 DNA sequence: TGTGCCAGCAGCGTGGGACTAGCGGGACCATACAATGAGCAGTTCTTC. This translates into CASSVGLAGPYNEQFF.

The J gene is TRBJ2-5, the V gene TRBV10-3; weak D call: TRBD2 (5 bases). The CDR3 sequence is 13 residues long. CDR1 is ENHRY and CDR2 is SYGVKD in the germline V gene. Trimming took 4 bases from V and 3 from J, leaving 9 bases between them. The CDR3 region is CAISVRVEETQYF. CDR3 sequence (DNA): TGTGCCATCAGTGTGAGGGTTGAAGAGACCCAGTACTTC.

Remarks on this clonotype: This could be a read error, since a much larger clone is one nucleotide away. This chain connects TRBV5-1 to TRBJ2-7; no reliable D call. The length of the CDR3 is 14 residues. Germline CDR1 and CDR2: SGHRS and YFSETQ. The CDR3 loop is CASSFRTNDDEQSF. The CDR3 DNA follows: TGCGCCAGCAGCTTTCGTACAAATGACGACGAGCAGTCCTTC. Full variable domain (rest looked up from reference TRBV5-1 and TRBJ2-7): KAGVTQTPRYLIKTRGQQVTLSCSPISGHRSVSWYQQTPGQGLQFLFEYFSETQRNKGNFPGRFSGRQFSNSRSEMNVSTLELGDSALYLCASSFRTNDDEQSFGPGTRLTVT.

V and J are TRBV14 and TRBJ2-6, with D hard to call. The CDR3 runs 15 residues. Per the germline V gene, CDR1 is SGHDN and CDR2 is FVKESK. V lost 1 base and J 2 bases, leaving 6 bases between the germline ends. CDR3 region: CASSQAWAGANVLTF. The CDR3 nucleotides read TGTGCCAGCAGCCAAGCATGGGCTGGGGCCAACGTCCTGACTTTC.

This clonotype was picked up a small number of times. This rearrangement joins TRBV7-8 to TRBJ2-6, with D possibly TRBD2 on 6 matching bases. The CDR3 has 17 amino acids. V lost 4 bases, J lost 0 bases, and 13 bases lay in between. Germline CDR1 reads SGHVS; CDR2 reads FQNEAQ. The CDR3 region is CASSWGGSSSGANVLTF. CDR3 bases: TGTGCCAGCAGCTGGGGAGGCTCTTCCTCTGGGGCCAACGTCCTGACTTTC.

This sequence joins TRBV19 and TRBJ1-1; 7 bases line up with TRBD1. V shed 7 bases, J shed 4 bases, and the junction held 6 bases outside the gene matches. The CDR3 contains 13 residues. Germline loops: CDR1 LNHDA, CDR2 SQIVND (reference sequence). The CDR3 protein is CASTRRGVTEAFF. The CDR3 DNA follows: TGTGCCAGTACTCGCAGGGGGGTCACTGAAGCTTTCTTT.

This clonotype was seen a few times. The rearrangement links TRBV28 to TRBJ2-3; 9 nucleotides agree with TRBD1. The CDR3 is 16 amino acids. The junction had 13 bases not matched to a gene; V was cut back by 8 bases and J by 4 bases. CDR1 and CDR2 (germline): MDHEN, SYDVKM. CDR3 protein: CASFFSNRGRSDTQYF. The CDR3 coding sequence is TGTGCCAGCTTTTTTAGTAACAGGGGGCGATCAGATACGCAGTATTTT.

This clonotype occurred a few times. This chain joins TRBV29-1 and TRBJ1-1; D gene ambiguous. Trimming pared 6 bases from V and 5 bases from J, leaving 10 bases between. The CDR3 totals 11 residues. Per germline, CDR1 SQVTM and CDR2 ANQGSEA. The CDR3 reads CSVLRWTEAFF. The CDR3 bases are TGCAGCGTCCTCCGGTGGACTGAAGCTTTCTTT.

This clonotype was counted between two and nine times. The V and J genes are TRBV28 and TRBJ2-7; 12 nucleotides line up with TRBD1. Germline values: CDR1 MDHEN, CDR2 SYDVKM. Trimming took 5 bases from V and 7 from J; bases not matched to a gene: 9. The CDR3 length is 15 residues. Here the CDR3 DNA reads TGTGCCAGCAGTCTACCGGGACAGGGGGCCTTAGAGCAGTACTTC. Translation: CASSLPGQGALEQYF.

J is TRBJ2-1 and V is TRBV7-6; the match to TRBD1 covers 8 bases. Germline CDR1 reads SGHVS; CDR2 reads FNYEAQ. V gave up 1 base and J gave up 6 bases; unmatched junction bases: 14. This CDR3 has 18 amino acids. The CDR3 DNA follows: TGTGCCAGCAGCTTAGTAAGCATAGGGCAGGGGGCGCTCAATGAGCAGTTCTTC. The encoded protein is CASSLVSIGQGALNEQFF.

This clonotype was recorded many times. The chain recombines TRBV29-1 with TRBJ2-4; 7 positions agree with TRBD2. Germline V gives CDR1 SQVTM, CDR2 ANQGSEA. This CDR3 has 14 residues. The trim removed 7 bases at V and 6 bases at J, leaving 12 bases unmatched. The CDR3 coding sequence is TGCAGCGCCTCAGGCGGGACTACCAGAAACATTCAGTACTTC. It translates to CSASGGTTRNIQYF.

The chain couples TRBV5-1 to TRBJ1-1, with 7 nucleotides matching TRBD1. Germline V gene lookup returns CDR1 SGHRS and CDR2 YFSETQ. V was pared by 3 bases and J by 5 bases, with 7 bases of the junction left unmatched. The CDR3 is 14 residues long. CDR3 residues: CASSYQGDGTEAFF. CDR3 DNA sequence: TGCGCCAGCAGCTATCAGGGGGATGGGACTGAAGCTTTCTTT.

The gene calls are TRBV6-1 and TRBJ2-7; D is perhaps TRBD2 (5 bases). The CDR3 spans 14 residues. The ends were cut back, 7 bases at V and 3 bases at J, with 16 bases in the middle. Germline CDR1 is MNHNS and CDR2 is SASEGT. The CDR3 coding sequence is TGTGCCAGCACCGCAACGGGTGCGGGCTACGAGCAGTACTTC. Its translation: CASTATGAGYEQYF.

This clonotype was counted a few times. CDR3 sequence reads: CASSLERMRGGETQYF. As DNA, the CDR3 is TGTGCCAGCAGCTTAGAACGGATGCGGGGGGGAGAGACCCAGTACTTC. The chain combines TRBV7-2 with TRBJ2-5, with 9 positions matching TRBD2. Germline lookup yields CDR1 SGHTA and CDR2 FQGNSA. J was trimmed by 4 bases and V by 1 base; bases with no gene match: 7. This CDR3 region has 16 residues.

The chain combines TRBV7-9 with TRBJ1-5; no clear D. Germline lookup yields CDR1 SEHNR and CDR2 FQNEAQ (reference sequence). V lost 3 bases and J 7 bases, leaving 10 bases between the germline ends. The CDR3 has 13 amino acids. The CDR3 DNA is TGTGCCAGCAGCTTTGGGGTCGGACAGCCCCAGCATTTT. It specifies CASSFGVGQPQHF.

This chain connects TRBV10-3 to TRBJ1-1, with D perhaps TRBD1 (6 bases). Germline CDR1 is ENHRY and CDR2 is SYGVKD. The CDR3 has 14 residues. Trimming stripped 2 bases from V and 1 base from J, with 8 bases between. The CDR3 loop is CAISEQGRNTEAFF. The CDR3 bases are TGTGCCATCAGTGAGCAGGGGAGGAACACTGAAGCTTTCTTT.

V gene TRBV6-5 combines with J gene TRBJ2-5; D unclear. The CDR3 loop spans 16 amino acids. CDR1 and CDR2 (germline): MNHEY, SVGAGI. Trimming took off 3 bases at V and 2 bases at J, with 16 bases between the two ends. DNA for the CDR3: TGTGCCAGCAGTTATTCGGTCGCTGGCGGACAAGAGACCCAGTACTTC. This sequence encodes CASSYSVAGGQETQYF.

The V gene is TRBV6-2 or TRBV6-3, the J gene TRBJ2-3, with 8 positions matching TRBD2. CDR3 length equals 15 residues. CDR1 and CDR2 (germline): MNHEY, SVGEGT. J gave up 6 bases and V 1 base, and 6 bases lay outside the gene matches. This chain's CDR3 is CASSYLREAPDTQYF. The CDR3 region has the DNA TGTGCCAGCAGTTACTTGCGGGAGGCCCCGGATACGCAGTATTTT.

This clonotype has ten or more counts. The V call is TRBV12-3 or TRBV12-4, the J call TRBJ1-2; D uncertain. Trimming removed 1 base at V and 2 bases at J, with 5 bases between. CDR3 length: 13 residues. The CDR3 nucleotides are TGTGCCAGCAGTTTAGACTTGAACTATGGCTACACCTTC. Its translation: CASSLDLNYGYTF.

This chain uses TRBV9 with TRBJ1-2; TRBD1 is a possible D gene (5 bases). CDR1 is SGDLS and CDR2 is YYNGEE in the germline V gene. The CDR3 is made up of 12 amino acids. V shed 5 bases and J shed 4 bases, with 9 bases lying between them. The CDR3 coding sequence is TGTGCCAGCAGGACAGAAGGCTATGGCTACACCTTC. This codes for CASRTEGYGYTF.

The chain couples TRBV4-3 to TRBJ1-1; TRBD1 matches at 8 bases. From germline, CDR1 is LGHNA and CDR2 YSLEER. The trim removed 0 bases at V and 4 bases at J, leaving 10 bases unmatched. This CDR3 is 17 amino acids long. The CDR3 bases are TGCGCCAGCAGCCAAGAGAGCGTAGGACAGGGAAGCACTGAAGCTTTCTTT. This sequence encodes CASSQESVGQGSTEAFF.

This rearrangement joins TRBV2 to TRBJ2-7, with 9 bases lining up with TRBD2. CDR1 and CDR2 from the germline V gene are SNHLY and FYNNEI. The CDR3 sequence is 14 residues long. The J segment lost 6 bases and the V segment lost 4 bases, leaving 7 bases of the junction unmatched. The DNA of the CDR3 is TGTGCCAGCAGTGCGCGGACTAGCGTGGGCGAGCAGTACTTC. It yields the protein CASSARTSVGEQYF.

The genes are TRBV29-1 and TRBJ1-3, with a possible D match to TRBD1 (5 bases). CDR3 length equals 17 residues. Between the trimmed V and J ends, which lost 0 bases and 0 bases, there was a span of 15 bases. Germline values: CDR1 SQVTM, CDR2 ANQGSEA. The DNA for the CDR3 is TGCAGCGTTGAAGATTTCTCCAGGGCCGCCTCTGGAAACACCATATATTTT. Protein product: CSVEDFSRAASGNTIYF.

This clonotype appeared a few times. The rearrangement uses TRBV10-3 and TRBJ2-7, with D possibly being TRBD2 (6 bases). CDR3 length: 16 residues. Germline loops: CDR1 ENHRY, CDR2 SYGVKD. V lost 1 base, J lost 0 bases, and 13 bases lay in between. The CDR3 coding sequence is TGTGCCATCAGTGAGTATGGCGGGGAAAGCTCCTACGAGCAGTACTTC. It specifies CAISEYGGESSYEQYF.

V gene TRBV6-1 combines with J gene TRBJ2-3, with D possibly being TRBD1 (5 bases). CDR1 is MNHNS, CDR2 SASEGT, per germline. The CDR3 loop spans 13 amino acids. The V gene lost 5 bases and the J gene lost 4 bases, with 10 bases spanning the gap. The CDR3 DNA reads as TGTGCCAGCAGTCCAGGACACCCAGATACGCAGTATTTT. It is translated as CASSPGHPDTQYF.